This TCR beta chain came from a study of tissue T cells after allogeneic stem cell transplantation. Background on the study: Of the grafts for graft-versus-host disease patients, several were unmodified and three CD34-selected. Study-wide findings and caveats: Limitations included a small, clinically heterogeneous cohort and limited sampling depth.

Sequencing of TCRbeta CDR3 at survey depth gave sequences and template counts. Profiled with immunoSEQ multiplex PCR; TCRdb holds only in-frame clones, not every one. The table shows 25,000 to 30,000 clones, with 85% occurring only once. V lost 6 bases and J lost 4; bases outside the gene matches: 7. Germline V gives CDR1 SGHRS, CDR2 YFSETQ. The CDR3 covers 15 residues. About this clone: The antigen is unknown.

This clonotype was obtained from a woman between 18 and 55 years old who later had graft-versus-host disease after an allogeneic stem cell transplant. This sample comprised blood, obtained before transplantation. This chain links TRBV5-1 with TRBJ2-2; 9 bases are shared with TRBD2. This CDR3 is CASMRAGGGTGELFF. The CDR3 bases are TGCGCCAGCATGCGAGCGGGAGGTGGCACCGGGGAGCTGTTTTTT.